This T cell receptor beta chain comes out of a study of CD8 T cells in Susac syndrome. Findings and limits, study-wide: The study's TCR sequencing and HLA analysis drew on a certain number of individuals. That number was acknowledged as relatively small.

When the RNA was reverse transcribed, random hexamers were used with an input of roughly 0.45 to 1 ug. Across 54 Vbeta and 13 Jbeta, immunoSEQ multiplex PCR amplified TCR beta CDR3. One entry per CDR3 protein results from TCRdb running MiXCR on the immunoSEQ multiplex PCR reads. The data show 100,000 to 150,000 distinct CDR3 sequences, approximately 94% seen once. A note on this clonotype: Its antigen is as yet unknown.

V lost 5 bases and J 9 bases, leaving 14 bases between the germline ends. Germline loops: CDR1 SGHTA, CDR2 FQGNSA. The CDR3 length is 12 residues. From blood CD8+ and CD4+ T cells, the TCR beta chain was sequenced. The TEMRA cells underwent FACS enrichment, while the CD8+ and CD4+ T cells underwent negative isolation. This chain connects TRBV7-2 to TRBJ2-7; D is possibly TRBD2 (6 bases). Sequenced sample: CD4+ T cells from PBMCs. This receptor was identified in a human donor with multiple sclerosis. The CDR3 bases are TGTGCCAGCAGCCCGATTGGGGGGTGGCAGTACTTC. Protein: CASSPIGGWQYF.